A selection of T cell receptor beta chains follows, all from one sample in a study of T cell responses to AZD1222 COVID-19 vaccine. Clones were read by immunoSEQ multiplex PCR, and TCRdb kept only the in-frame ones, dropping some. Counted here are 150,000 to 250,000 clones, under 95% occurring once; the ten biggest clones make up 0.95% to 1.1%. The sequences come from peripheral blood, collected 28 days after the second AZD1222 dose. These receptors originate from an adult who received the AZD1222 COVID-19 vaccine. The CDR3 runs from the conserved cysteine through the conserved F or W. The D gene is left open where the match is weak. Not all rows give a size; the values are once, few, many and, for expanded clones, a class.

clone_size,j_call,v_call,d_call,cdr3_aa,cdr3_nt
once,TRBJ1-5,TRBV30,.,CAWSRGYSNQPQHF,TGTGCCTGGAGTAGGGGCTATAGCAATCAGCCCCAGCATTTT
.,TRBJ1-6,TRBV5-1,.,CASSLAGGVSYNSPLHF,TGCGCCAGCAGCTTGGCCGGAGGGGTCTCCTATAATTCACCCCTCCACTTT
.,TRBJ1-2,TRBV12-3/TRBV12-4,.,CASSSGLGYGYTF,TGTGCCAGCAGTTCTGGTTTGGGCTATGGCTACACCTTC
.,TRBJ1-1,TRBV25-1,.,CASRGDHTEAFF,TGTGCCAGCAGGGGAGACCACACTGAAGCTTTCTTT
.,TRBJ1-5,TRBV10-3,.,CAISRDNNQPQHF,TGTGCCATCAGTCGGGACAACAATCAGCCCCAGCATTTT
.,TRBJ2-3,TRBV7-2,TRBD2,CASSPGLAGADTQYF,TGTGCCAGCAGCCCGGGACTAGCGGGGGCTGATACGCAGTATTTT
.,TRBJ1-5,TRBV28,.,CASSLSRLPGMNF,TGTGCCAGCAGTTTATCGAGGTTGCCCGGGATGAATTTT
.,TRBJ2-5,TRBV29-1,.,CSVAWEETQYF,TGCAGCGTAGCCTGGGAAGAGACCCAGTACTTC
.,TRBJ1-2,TRBV28,.,CASSLSRSLGYGYTF,TGTGCCAGCAGTTTAAGCCGATCCTTGGGCTATGGCTACACCTTC
.,TRBJ1-1,TRBV5-4,.,CASRGDMNTEAFF,TGTGCCAGCAGGGGCGACATGAACACTGAAGCTTTCTTT
.,TRBJ2-7,TRBV19,TRBD1,CASSTRTGGVEQYF,TGTGCCAGTTCAACCCGGACAGGGGGCGTCGAGCAGTACTTC
.,TRBJ1-1,TRBV30,TRBD1,CAGGQLNTEAFF,TGTGCCGGGGGACAGCTGAACACTGAAGCTTTCTTT
.,TRBJ1-2,TRBV7-8,TRBD1,CASSLGQGNNYGYTF,TGTGCCAGCAGCCTGGGACAGGGTAATAACTATGGCTACACCTTC
.,TRBJ2-7,TRBV3-1/TRBV3-2,.,CASSTEGTYEQYF,TGTGCCAGCAGCACCGAAGGGACCTACGAGCAGTACTTC
.,TRBJ2-2,TRBV7-6,TRBD1,CASSRLGQGASGELFF,TGTGCCAGCAGCCGACTCGGACAGGGGGCATCCGGGGAGCTGTTTTTT
.,TRBJ2-3,TRBV5-1,.,CASSLRAPGDTQYF,TGCGCCAGCAGCTTGAGAGCCCCGGGGGATACGCAGTATTTT
.,TRBJ2-5,TRBV2,.,CASSETPLQETQYF,TGTGCCAGCAGTGAAACACCCCTCCAAGAGACCCAGTACTTC
.,TRBJ1-2,TRBV7-9,.,CASSPSRTILTYGYTF,TGTGCCAGCAGCCCTTCCCGGACAATCCTAACCTATGGCTACACCTTC
few,TRBJ2-3,TRBV7-6,.,CASSPRISVAVRDTQYF,TGTGCCAGCAGCCCGCGGATATCGGTAGCAGTCAGGGATACGCAGTATTTT
.,TRBJ2-3,TRBV10-3,TRBD2,CAAGGGSTSDTQYF,TGTGCCGCCGGGGGGGGATCGACATCAGATACGCAGTATTTT
once,TRBJ1-6,TRBV10-3,TRBD1,CATQTGHDNSPLHF,TGTGCCACCCAGACAGGGCATGATAATTCACCCCTCCACTTT
.,TRBJ1-5,TRBV5-5,.,CASSGGDRAQHF,TGTGCCAGCAGTGGAGGGGATCGAGCCCAGCATTTT
.,TRBJ2-7,TRBV7-6,.,CASSSNPPARGRYEQYF,TGTGCCAGCAGCTCGAACCCTCCCGCCCGGGGAAGGTACGAGCAGTACTTC
.,TRBJ1-1,TRBV28,.,CASSPDTGIRSEAFF,TGTGCCAGCAGTCCCGACACAGGGATTCGATCTGAAGCTTTCTTT
.,TRBJ2-5,TRBV3-1/TRBV3-2,.,CASSQPEGWETQYF,TGTGCCAGCAGCCAACCCGAGGGGTGGGAGACCCAGTACTTC
.,TRBJ2-1,TRBV9,.,CASSVVANEQFF,TGTGCCAGCAGCGTAGTCGCTAATGAGCAGTTCTTC
few,TRBJ2-1,TRBV11-2,TRBD2,CASSLGEGEIYNEQFF,TGTGCCAGCAGCTTAGGGGAGGGTGAGATCTACAATGAGCAGTTCTTC
.,TRBJ1-6,TRBV30,TRBD1,CALTGVNSPLHF,TGTGCCTTGACAGGGGTAAATTCACCCCTCCACTTT
.,TRBJ2-2,TRBV10-1,TRBD1,CASSRTGADTGELFF,TGCGCCAGCAGCCGGACAGGGGCTGATACCGGGGAGCTGTTTTTT
.,TRBJ1-1,TRBV11-1,.,CASSFSQGGTEAFF,TGTGCCAGCAGCTTTAGCCAGGGAGGCACTGAAGCTTTCTTT
once,TRBJ2-5,TRBV7-3,.,CASSFQGSGETQYF,TGTGCCAGCAGCTTTCAGGGCTCGGGCGAGACCCAGTACTTC